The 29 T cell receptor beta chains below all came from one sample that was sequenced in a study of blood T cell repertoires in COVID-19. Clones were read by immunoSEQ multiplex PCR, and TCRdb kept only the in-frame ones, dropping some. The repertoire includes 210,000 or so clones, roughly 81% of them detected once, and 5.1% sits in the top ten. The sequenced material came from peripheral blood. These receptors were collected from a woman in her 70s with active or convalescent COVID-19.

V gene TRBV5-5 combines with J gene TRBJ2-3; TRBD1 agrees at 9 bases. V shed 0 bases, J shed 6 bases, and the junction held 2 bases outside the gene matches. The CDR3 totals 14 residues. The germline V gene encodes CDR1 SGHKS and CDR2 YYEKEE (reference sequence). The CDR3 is CASSLVTGGDTQYF. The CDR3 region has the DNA TGTGCCAGCAGCTTGGTGACAGGGGGGGATACGCAGTATTTT.

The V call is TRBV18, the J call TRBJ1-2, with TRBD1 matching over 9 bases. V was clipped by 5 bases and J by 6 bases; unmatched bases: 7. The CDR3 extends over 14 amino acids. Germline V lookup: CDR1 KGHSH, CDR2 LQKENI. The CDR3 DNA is TGTGCCAGCTCATCGGGGACAGGGTTTGATGGCTACACCTTC. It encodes CASSSGTGFDGYTF.

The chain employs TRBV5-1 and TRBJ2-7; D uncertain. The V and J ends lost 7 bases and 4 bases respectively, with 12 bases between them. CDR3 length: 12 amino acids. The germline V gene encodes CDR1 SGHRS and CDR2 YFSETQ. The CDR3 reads CASRILRYEQYF. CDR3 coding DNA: TGCGCCAGCCGAATACTGAGATACGAGCAGTACTTC.

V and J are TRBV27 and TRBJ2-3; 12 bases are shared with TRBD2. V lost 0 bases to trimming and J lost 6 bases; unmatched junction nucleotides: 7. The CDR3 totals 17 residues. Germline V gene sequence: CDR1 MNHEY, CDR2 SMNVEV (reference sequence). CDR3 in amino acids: CASSLSPSGRARDTQYF. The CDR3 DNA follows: TGTGCCAGCAGTTTATCCCCTAGCGGGAGGGCAAGGGATACGCAGTATTTT.

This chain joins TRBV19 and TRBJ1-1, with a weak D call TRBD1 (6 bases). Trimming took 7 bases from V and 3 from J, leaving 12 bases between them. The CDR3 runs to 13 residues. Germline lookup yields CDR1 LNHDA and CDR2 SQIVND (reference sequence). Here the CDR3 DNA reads TGTGCCAGTAACCAGGGGTGGGACACTGAAGCTTTCTTT. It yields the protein CASNQGWDTEAFF. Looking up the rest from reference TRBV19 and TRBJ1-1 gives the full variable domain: DGGITQSPKYLFRKEGQNVTLSCEQNLNHDAMYWYRQDPGQGLRLIYYSQIVNDFQKGDIAEGYSVSREKKESFPLTVTSAQKNPTAFYLCASNQGWDTEAFFGQGTRLTVV.

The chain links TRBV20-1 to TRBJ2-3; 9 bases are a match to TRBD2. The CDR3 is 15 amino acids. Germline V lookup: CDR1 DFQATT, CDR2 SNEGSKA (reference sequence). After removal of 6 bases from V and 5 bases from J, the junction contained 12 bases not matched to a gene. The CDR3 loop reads CSASFIVAGEDTQYF. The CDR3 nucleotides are TGCAGTGCGAGTTTTATAGTAGCGGGAGAAGATACGCAGTATTTT.

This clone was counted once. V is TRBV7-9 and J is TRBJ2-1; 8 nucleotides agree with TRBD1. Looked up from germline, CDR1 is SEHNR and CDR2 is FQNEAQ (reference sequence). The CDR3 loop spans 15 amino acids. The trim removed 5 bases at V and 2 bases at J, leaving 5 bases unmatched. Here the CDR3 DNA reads TGTGCCAGCAGCCCAACGGGACAGGCCTACAATGAGCAGTTCTTC. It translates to CASSPTGQAYNEQFF. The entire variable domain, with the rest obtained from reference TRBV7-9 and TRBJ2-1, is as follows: DTGVSQNPRHKITKRGQNVTFRCDPISEHNRLYWYRQTLGQGPEFLTYFQNEAQLEKSRLLSDRFSAERPKGSFSTLEIQRTEQGDSAMYLCASSPTGQAYNEQFFGPGTRLTVL.

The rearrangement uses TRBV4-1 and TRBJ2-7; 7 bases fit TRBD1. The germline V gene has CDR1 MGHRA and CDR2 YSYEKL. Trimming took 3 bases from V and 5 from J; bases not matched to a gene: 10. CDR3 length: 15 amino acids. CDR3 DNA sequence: TGCGCCAGCAGCCAGATCGACAGGGATTATGACGAGCAGTACTTC. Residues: CASSQIDRDYDEQYF.

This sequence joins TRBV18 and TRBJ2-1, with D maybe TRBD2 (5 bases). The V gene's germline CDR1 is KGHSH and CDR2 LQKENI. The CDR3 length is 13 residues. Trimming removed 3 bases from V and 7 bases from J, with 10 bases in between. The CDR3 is CASSPLSGNEQFF. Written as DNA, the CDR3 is TGTGCCAGCTCACCCCTCTCGGGAAATGAGCAGTTCTTC.

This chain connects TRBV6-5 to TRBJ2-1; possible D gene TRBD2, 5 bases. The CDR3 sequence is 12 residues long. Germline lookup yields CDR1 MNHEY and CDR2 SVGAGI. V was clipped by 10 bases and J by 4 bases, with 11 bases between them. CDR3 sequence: CATSSGYNEQFF. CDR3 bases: TGTGCCACCTCGTCGGGATACAATGAGCAGTTCTTC.

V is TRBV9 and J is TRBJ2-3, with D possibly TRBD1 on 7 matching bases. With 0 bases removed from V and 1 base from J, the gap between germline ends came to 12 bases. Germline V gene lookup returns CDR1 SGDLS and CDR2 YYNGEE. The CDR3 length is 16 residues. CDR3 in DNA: TGTGCCAGCAGCGTAGGGAGGGGGCAGCGCACAGATACGCAGTATTTT. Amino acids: CASSVGRGQRTDTQYF.

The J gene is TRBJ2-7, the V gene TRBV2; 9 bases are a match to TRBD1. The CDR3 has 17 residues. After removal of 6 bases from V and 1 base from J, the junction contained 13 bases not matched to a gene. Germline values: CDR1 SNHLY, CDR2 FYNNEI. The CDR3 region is CASRGQGRVSTSYEQYF. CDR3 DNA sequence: TGTGCCAGCAGGGGACAGGGAAGGGTAAGTACATCCTACGAGCAGTACTTC.

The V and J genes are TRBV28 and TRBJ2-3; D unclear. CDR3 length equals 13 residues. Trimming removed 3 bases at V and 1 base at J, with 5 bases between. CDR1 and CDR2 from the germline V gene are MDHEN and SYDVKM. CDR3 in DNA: TGTGCCAGCAGTTTTTCGGGCACAGATACGCAGTATTTT. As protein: CASSFSGTDTQYF.

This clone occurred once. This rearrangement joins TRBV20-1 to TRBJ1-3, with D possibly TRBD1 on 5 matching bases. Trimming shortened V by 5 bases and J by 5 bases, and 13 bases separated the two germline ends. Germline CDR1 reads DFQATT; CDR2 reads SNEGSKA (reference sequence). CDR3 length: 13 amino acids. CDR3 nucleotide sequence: TGCAGTGCTCGTGCTGGACACCGAAACACCATATATTTT. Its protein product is CSARAGHRNTIYF.

CDR3 in DNA: TGTGCCAGCAGTGCTCAGGGGGGCAGGGGATCGGAGGGCTACACCTTC. It encodes CASSAQGGRGSEGYTF. The gene calls are TRBV6-1 and TRBJ1-2; 7 bases fit TRBD1. J gave up 8 bases and V 4 bases, and 16 bases lay outside the gene matches. The length of the CDR3 is 16 residues. CDR1 is MNHNS, CDR2 SASEGT, per germline.

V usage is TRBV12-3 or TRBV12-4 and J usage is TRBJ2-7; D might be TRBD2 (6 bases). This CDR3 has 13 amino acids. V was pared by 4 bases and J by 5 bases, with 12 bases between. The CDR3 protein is CASSYRDFDEQYF. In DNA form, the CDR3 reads TGTGCCAGCAGTTACCGGGACTTCGACGAGCAGTACTTC.

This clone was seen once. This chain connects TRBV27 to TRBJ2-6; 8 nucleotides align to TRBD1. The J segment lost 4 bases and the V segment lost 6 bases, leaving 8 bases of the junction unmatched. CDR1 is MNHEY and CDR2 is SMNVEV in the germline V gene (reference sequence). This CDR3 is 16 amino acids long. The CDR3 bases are TGTGCCAGCAGCCTCAGGGGGCCAGGAGGGGCCAACGTCCTGACTTTC. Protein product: CASSLRGPGGANVLTF.

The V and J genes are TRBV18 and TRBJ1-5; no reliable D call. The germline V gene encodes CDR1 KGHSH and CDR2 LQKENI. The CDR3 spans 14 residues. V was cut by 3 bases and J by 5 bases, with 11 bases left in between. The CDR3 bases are TGTGCCAGCTCACCGGGAGGGCAGGATCAGCCCCAGCATTTT. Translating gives CASSPGGQDQPQHF.

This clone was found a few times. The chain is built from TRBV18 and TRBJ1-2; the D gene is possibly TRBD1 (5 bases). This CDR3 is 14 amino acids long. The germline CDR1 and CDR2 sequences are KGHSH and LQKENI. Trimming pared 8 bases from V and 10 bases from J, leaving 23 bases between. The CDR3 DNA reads TGTGCCAGCATGATCCCGGGACGGACTATGGACTACACCTTC. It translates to CASMIPGRTMDYTF.

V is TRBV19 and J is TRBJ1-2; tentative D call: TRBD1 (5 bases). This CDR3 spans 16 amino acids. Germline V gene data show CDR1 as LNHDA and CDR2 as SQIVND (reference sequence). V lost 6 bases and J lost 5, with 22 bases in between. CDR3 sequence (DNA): TGTGCCAGTAGAGCGAGGAGCGGGACTGCCCCTTATGGCTACACCTTC. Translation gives CASRARSGTAPYGYTF.

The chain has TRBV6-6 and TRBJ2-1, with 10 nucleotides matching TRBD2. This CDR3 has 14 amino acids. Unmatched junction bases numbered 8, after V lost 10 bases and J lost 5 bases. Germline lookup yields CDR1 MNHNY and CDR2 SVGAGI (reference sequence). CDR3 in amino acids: CATMWLAGDNEQFF. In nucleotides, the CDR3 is TGTGCCACCATGTGGCTAGCGGGAGACAATGAGCAGTTCTTC.

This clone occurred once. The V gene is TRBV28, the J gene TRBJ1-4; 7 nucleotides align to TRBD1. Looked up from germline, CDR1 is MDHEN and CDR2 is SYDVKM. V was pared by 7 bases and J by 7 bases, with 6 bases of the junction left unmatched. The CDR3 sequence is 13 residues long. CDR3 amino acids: CASTTGAREKLFF. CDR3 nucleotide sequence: TGTGCCAGCACAACAGGGGCCCGTGAAAAACTGTTTTTT. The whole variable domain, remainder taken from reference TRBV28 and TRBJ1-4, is DVKVTQSSRYLVKRTGEKVFLECVQDMDHENMFWYRQDPGLGLRLIYFSYDVKMKEKGDIPEGYSVSREKKERFSLILESASTNQTSMYLCASTTGAREKLFFGSGTQLSVL.

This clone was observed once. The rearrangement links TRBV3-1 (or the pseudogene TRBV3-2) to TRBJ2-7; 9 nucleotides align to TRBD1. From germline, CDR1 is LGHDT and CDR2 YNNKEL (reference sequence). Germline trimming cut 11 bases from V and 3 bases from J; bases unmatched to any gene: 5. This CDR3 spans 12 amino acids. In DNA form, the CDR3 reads TGTGCCGCAGGACAGGGGCACTACGAGCAGTACTTC. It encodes CAAGQGHYEQYF.

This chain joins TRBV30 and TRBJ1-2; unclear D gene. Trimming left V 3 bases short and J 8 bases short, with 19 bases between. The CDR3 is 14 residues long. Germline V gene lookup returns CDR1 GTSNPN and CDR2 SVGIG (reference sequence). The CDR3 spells CAWRTSRGGGGYTF. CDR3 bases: TGTGCCTGGAGGACGTCGCGGGGAGGTGGCGGCTACACCTTC.

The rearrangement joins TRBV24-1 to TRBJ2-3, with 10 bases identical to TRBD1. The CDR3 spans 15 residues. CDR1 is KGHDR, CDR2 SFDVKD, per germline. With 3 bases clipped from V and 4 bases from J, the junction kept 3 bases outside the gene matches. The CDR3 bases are TGTGCCACCAGTGATCGGACAGGGGGTTCAGATACGCAGTATTTT. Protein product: CATSDRTGGSDTQYF.

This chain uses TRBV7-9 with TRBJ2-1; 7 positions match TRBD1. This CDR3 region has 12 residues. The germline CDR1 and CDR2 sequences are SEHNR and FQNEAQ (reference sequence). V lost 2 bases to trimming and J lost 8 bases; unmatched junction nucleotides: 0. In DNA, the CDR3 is TGTGCCAGCAGCTTACAGGGGGATGAGCAGTTCTTC. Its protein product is CASSLQGDEQFF.

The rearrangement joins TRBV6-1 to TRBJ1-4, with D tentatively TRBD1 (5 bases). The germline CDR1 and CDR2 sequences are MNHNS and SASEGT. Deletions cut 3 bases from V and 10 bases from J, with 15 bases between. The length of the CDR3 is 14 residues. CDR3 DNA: TGTGCCAGCAGTGAGTCCGGCAGGGTAGTAAAACTGTTTTTT. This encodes CASSESGRVVKLFF.

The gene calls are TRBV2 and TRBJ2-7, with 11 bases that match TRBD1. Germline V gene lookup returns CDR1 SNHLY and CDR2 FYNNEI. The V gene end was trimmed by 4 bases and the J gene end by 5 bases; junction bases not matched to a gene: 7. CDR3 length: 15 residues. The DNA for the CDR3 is TGTGCCAGCAGTGGGACAGGGGGCACCCGGGACGAGCAGTACTTC. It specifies CASSGTGGTRDEQYF.

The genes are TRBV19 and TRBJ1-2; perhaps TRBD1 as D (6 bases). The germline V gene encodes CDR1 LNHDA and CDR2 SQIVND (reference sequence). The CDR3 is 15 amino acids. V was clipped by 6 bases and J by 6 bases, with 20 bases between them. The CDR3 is CASRTGRGEYHGYTF. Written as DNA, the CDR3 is TGTGCCAGTAGGACGGGGAGGGGGGAGTACCATGGCTACACCTTC. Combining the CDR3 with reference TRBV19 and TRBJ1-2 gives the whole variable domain DGGITQSPKYLFRKEGQNVTLSCEQNLNHDAMYWYRQDPGQGLRLIYYSQIVNDFQKGDIAEGYSVSREKKESFPLTVTSAQKNPTAFYLCASRTGRGEYHGYTFGSGTRLTVV.